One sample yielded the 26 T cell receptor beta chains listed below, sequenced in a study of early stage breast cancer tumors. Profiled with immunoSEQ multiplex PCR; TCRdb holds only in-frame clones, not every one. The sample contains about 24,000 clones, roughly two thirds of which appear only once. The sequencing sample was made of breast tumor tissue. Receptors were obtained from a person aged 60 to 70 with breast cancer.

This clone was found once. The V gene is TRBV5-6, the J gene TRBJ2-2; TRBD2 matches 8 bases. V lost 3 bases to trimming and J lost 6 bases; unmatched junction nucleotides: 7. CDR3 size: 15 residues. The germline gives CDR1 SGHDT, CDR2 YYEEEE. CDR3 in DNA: TGTGCCAGCAGCTCGCCCTGGACTAGCTCCGGGGAGCTGTTTTTT. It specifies CASSSPWTSSGELFF.

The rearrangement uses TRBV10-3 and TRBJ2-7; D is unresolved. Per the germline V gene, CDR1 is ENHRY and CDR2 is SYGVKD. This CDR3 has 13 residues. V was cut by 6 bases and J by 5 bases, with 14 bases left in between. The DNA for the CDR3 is TGTGCCATCAGAGGTATTAGCCTAGACGAGCAGTACTTC. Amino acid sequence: CAIRGISLDEQYF.

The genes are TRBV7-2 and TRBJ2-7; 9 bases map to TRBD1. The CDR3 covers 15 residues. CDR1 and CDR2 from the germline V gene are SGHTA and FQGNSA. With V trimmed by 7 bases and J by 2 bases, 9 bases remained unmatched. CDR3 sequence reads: CASTWGGQGTYEQYF. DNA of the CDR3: TGTGCCAGCACCTGGGGGGGACAGGGAACCTACGAGCAGTACTTC.

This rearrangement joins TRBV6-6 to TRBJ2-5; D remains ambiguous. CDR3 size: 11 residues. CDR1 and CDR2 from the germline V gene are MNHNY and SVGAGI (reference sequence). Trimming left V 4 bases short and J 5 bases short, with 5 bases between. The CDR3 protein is CASSSLETQYF. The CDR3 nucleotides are TGTGCCAGCAGTTCTTTGGAGACCCAGTACTTC.

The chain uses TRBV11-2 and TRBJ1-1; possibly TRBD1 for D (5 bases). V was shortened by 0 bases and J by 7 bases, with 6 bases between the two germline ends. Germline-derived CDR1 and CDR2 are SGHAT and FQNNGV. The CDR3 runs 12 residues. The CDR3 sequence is CASSLEQVEAFF. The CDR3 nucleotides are TGTGCCAGCAGCTTAGAACAGGTTGAAGCTTTCTTT.

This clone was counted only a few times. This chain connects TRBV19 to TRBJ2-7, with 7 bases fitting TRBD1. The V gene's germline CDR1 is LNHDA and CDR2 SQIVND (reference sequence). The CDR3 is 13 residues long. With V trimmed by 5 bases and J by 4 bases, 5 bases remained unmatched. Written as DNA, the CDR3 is TGTGCCAGTAGTTTACGACAGGGATACGAGCAGTACTTC. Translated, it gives CASSLRQGYEQYF.

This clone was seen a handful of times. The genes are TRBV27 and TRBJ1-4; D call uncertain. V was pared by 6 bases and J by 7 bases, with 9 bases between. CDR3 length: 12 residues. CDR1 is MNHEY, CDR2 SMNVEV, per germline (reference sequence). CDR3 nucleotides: TGTGCCAGCAGGGCAGGTCGTGAAAAACTGTTTTTT. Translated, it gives CASRAGREKLFF.

The DNA for the CDR3 is TGTGCCAGCCGGGTGTCAGAGACCCAGTACTTC. Protein product: CASRVSETQYF. The chain joins TRBV7-9 to TRBJ2-5, with no clear D. Deletions cut 8 bases from V and 4 bases from J, with 8 bases between. CDR3 length equals 11 residues. Germline CDR1 and CDR2: SEHNR and FQNEAQ (reference sequence).

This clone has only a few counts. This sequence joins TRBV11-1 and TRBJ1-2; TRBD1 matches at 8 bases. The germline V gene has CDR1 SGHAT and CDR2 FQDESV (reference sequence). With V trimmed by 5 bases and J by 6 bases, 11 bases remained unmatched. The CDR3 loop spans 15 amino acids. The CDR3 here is CASSHGQGGIDGYTF. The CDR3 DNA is TGTGCCAGCAGCCACGGACAGGGTGGCATCGATGGCTACACCTTC.

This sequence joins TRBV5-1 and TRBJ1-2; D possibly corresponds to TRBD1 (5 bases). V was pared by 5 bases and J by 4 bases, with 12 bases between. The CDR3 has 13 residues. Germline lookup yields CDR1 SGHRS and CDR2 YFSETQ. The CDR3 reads CASSLGASYGYTF. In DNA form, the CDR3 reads TGCGCCAGCAGTCTTGGGGCCTCCTATGGCTACACCTTC.

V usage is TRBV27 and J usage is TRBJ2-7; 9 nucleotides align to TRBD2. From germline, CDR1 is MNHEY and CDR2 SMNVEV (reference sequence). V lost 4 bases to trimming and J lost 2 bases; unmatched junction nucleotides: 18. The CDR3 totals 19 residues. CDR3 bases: TGTGCCAGCAGTTCTGTCAGGGTTGGCTTTAGCGGGAGCCCCTACGAGCAGTACTTC. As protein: CASSSVRVGFSGSPYEQYF.

CDR3 residues: CASSLRLGNEQFF. DNA for the CDR3: TGTGCCAGTAGTCTACGACTTGGGAATGAGCAGTTCTTC. This chain joins TRBV19 and TRBJ2-1; D unresolved. The length of the CDR3 is 13 residues. Trimming took off 5 bases at V and 7 bases at J, with 12 bases between the two ends. Germline values: CDR1 LNHDA, CDR2 SQIVND (reference sequence).

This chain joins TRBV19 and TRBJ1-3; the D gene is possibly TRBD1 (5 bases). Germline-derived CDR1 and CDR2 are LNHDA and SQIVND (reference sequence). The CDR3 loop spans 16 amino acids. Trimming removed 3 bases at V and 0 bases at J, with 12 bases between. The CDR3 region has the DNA TGTGCCAGTAGTATGAATCAGGGATTCTCTGGAAACACCATATATTTT. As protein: CASSMNQGFSGNTIYF.

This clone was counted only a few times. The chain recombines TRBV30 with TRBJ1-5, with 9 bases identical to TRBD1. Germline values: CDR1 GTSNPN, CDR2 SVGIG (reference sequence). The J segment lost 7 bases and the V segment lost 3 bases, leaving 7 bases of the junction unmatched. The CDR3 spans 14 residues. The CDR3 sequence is CAWSPGQGEQPQHF. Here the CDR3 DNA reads TGTGCCTGGAGCCCGGGACAGGGTGAACAGCCCCAGCATTTT.

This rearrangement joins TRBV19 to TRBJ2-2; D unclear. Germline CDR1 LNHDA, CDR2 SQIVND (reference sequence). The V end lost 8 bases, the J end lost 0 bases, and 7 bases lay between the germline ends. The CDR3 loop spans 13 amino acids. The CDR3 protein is CASRVPNTGELFF. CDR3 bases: TGTGCCAGTCGGGTACCGAACACCGGGGAGCTGTTTTTT.

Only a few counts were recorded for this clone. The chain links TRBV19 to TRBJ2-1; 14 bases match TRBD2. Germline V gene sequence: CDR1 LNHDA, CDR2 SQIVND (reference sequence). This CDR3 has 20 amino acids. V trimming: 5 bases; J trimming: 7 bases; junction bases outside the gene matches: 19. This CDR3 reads CASSLTRIRSGTSGRNEQFF. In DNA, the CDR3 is TGTGCCAGTAGTCTTACTCGCATCCGATCTGGGACTAGCGGGAGAAATGAGCAGTTCTTC.

This CDR3 reads CASSLGGTTRRETQYF. The DNA of the CDR3 is TGTGCCAGCAGCTTAGGAGGTACTACTAGAAGAGAGACCCAGTACTTC. V gene TRBV7-2 combines with J gene TRBJ2-5; D possibly corresponds to TRBD2 (5 bases). With 1 base removed from V and 4 bases from J, the gap between germline ends came to 16 bases. Germline lookup yields CDR1 SGHTA and CDR2 FQGNSA. This CDR3 is built from 16 residues.

In DNA, the CDR3 is TGTGCCAGCAGTTTAATCAGGACTGAAGCTTTCTTT. It encodes CASSLIRTEAFF. The chain combines TRBV28 with TRBJ1-1; no clear D. CDR1 is MDHEN and CDR2 is SYDVKM in the germline V gene. This CDR3 has 12 amino acids. V gave up 2 bases and J gave up 5 bases, with 6 bases separating them.

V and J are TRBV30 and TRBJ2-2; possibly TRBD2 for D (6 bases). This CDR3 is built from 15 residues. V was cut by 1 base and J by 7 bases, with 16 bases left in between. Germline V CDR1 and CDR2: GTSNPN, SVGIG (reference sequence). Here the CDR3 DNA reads TGTGCCTGGAGTGCCTTAGGCGGGACGGTCGGGGAGCTGTTTTTT. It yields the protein CAWSALGGTVGELFF.

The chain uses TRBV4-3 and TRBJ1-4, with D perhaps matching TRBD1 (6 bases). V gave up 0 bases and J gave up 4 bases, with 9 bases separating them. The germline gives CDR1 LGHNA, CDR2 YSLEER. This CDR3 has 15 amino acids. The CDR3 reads CASSQDQGINEKLFF. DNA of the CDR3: TGCGCCAGCAGCCAAGATCAGGGGATTAATGAAAAACTGTTTTTT.

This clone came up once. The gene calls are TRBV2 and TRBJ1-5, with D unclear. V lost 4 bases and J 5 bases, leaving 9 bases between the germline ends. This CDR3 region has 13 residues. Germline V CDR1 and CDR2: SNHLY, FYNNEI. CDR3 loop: CASSVSGYQPQHF. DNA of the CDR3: TGTGCCAGCAGTGTTTCGGGGTATCAGCCCCAGCATTTT. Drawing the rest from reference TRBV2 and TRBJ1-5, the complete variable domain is EPEVTQTPSHQVTQMGQEVILRCVPISNHLYFYWYRQILGQKVEFLVSFYNNEISEKSEIFDDQFSVERPDGSNFTLKIRSTKLEDSAMYFCASSVSGYQPQHFGDGTRLSIL.

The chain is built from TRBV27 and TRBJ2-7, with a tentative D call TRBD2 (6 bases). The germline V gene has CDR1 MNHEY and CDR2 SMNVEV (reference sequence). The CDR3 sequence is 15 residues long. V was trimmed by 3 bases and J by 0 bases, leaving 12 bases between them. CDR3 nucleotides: TGTGCCAGCAGTTTGGGGACTCCCTTCTCCTACGAGCAGTACTTC. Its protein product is CASSLGTPFSYEQYF.

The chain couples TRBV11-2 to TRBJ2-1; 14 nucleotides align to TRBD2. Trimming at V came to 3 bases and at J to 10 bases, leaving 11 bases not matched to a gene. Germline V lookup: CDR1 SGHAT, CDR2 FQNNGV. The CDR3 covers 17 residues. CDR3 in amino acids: CASSLASGLAGAEEQFF. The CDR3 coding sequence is TGTGCCAGCAGCTTGGCCTCGGGACTAGCGGGAGCGGAAGAGCAGTTCTTC.

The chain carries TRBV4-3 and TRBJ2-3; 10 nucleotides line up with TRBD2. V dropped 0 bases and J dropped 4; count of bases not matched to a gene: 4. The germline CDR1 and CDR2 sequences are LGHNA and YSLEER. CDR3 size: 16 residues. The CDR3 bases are TGCGCCAGCAGCCAAGATTGGCTAGCGGGAGCAGATACGCAGTATTTT. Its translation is CASSQDWLAGADTQYF.

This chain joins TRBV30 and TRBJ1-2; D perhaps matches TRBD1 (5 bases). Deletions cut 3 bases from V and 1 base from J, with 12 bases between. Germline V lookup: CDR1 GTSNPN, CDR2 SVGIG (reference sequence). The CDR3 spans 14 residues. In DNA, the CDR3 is TGTGCCTGGAGCCTCCTAGGACATAACTATGGCTACACCTTC. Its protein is CAWSLLGHNYGYTF. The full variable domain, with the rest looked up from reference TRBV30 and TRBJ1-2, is SQTIHQWPATLVQPVGSPLSLECTVEGTSNPNLYWYRQAAGRGLQLLFYSVGIGQISSEVPQNLSASRPQDRQFILSSKKLLLSDSGFYLCAWSLLGHNYGYTFGSGTRLTVV.

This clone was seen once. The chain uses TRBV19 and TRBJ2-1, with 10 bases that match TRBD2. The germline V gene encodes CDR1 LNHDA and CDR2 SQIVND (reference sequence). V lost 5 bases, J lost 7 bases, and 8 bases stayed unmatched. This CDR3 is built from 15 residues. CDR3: CASSDLAGVGNEQFF. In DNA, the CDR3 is TGTGCCAGTAGTGACCTAGCGGGAGTAGGAAATGAGCAGTTCTTC.